This TCR beta chain comes out of a study of long-term antiretroviral therapy in people with HIV. Overall study findings and caveats: Within the repertoire, clones expanded before ART were dominant at all time points. HIV repertoires had narrower CDR3 length ranges than controls.

Notes on this clone: Its antigen is undetermined.

The length of the CDR3 is 16 residues. Trimming took 1 base from V and 6 from J; bases not matched to a gene: 5. Germline V CDR1 and CDR2: SNHLY, FYNNEI. Version v3.0 of the immunoSEQ assay ran at survey level. Some clones are missing from TCRdb's copy, which holds only in-frame ones; the method was immunoSEQ multiplex PCR. The sample lists over 20,000 clones; approximately 91% were seen once. The origin of this receptor is a man in his sixties with HIV. This material consisted of unsorted PBMCs, taken 0.6 years after starting antiretroviral therapy. The J gene is TRBJ2-3, the V gene TRBV2; the match to TRBD2 covers 12 bases. Here the CDR3 reads CASSEGLAGARDTQYF. CDR3 bases: TGTGCCAGCAGTGAAGGACTAGCGGGAGCGAGGGATACGCAGTATTTT. Together with reference TRBV2 and TRBJ2-3, the CDR3 gives the full variable domain: EPEVTQTPSHQVTQMGQEVILRCVPISNHLYFYWYRQILGQKVEFLVSFYNNEISEKSEIFDDQFSVERPDGSNFTLKIRSTKLEDSAMYFCASSEGLAGARDTQYFGPGTRLTVL.